This T cell receptor beta chain was retrieved from a study of blood T cell repertoires in COVID-19. Study background: Sites across the United States, Italy and Spain contributed samples from acute and convalescent COVID-19. T cells, B-cell-depleted T cells, or PBMCs provided the cDNA or gDNA that served as material.

Germline loops: CDR1 SGHTA, CDR2 FQGNSA. V was clipped by 5 bases and J by 15 bases; unmatched bases: 10. This CDR3 comprises 12 residues. In the authors' workflow: Amplification of reference gene primers provided the estimated nucleated cell counts. Measured with immunoSEQ multiplex PCR; TCRdb has only the in-frame clones, and not every one. V and J calls and clone size are copied from that table; D and trimming were computed from the DNA. Counted here are around 75,000 clones, 70% to 90% occurring once; the ten biggest clones make up about 4.2%. The clonotype was recovered from a man aged 65 to 79 with active COVID-19. Sequences were obtained from peripheral blood. The genes are TRBV7-2 and TRBJ2-1; 7 nucleotides align to TRBD2. Written as DNA, the CDR3 is TGTGCCAGCAGCCTACGCCGGGGGGAACGGTTCTTC. The encoded protein is CASSLRRGERFF.